This T cell receptor beta chain was identified in a study of T cell changes during pregnancy in multiple sclerosis. The table came from immunoSEQ multiplex PCR; TCRdb's copy has only in-frame clones and leaves some out. This sample has about 50,000 clones, with about nine tenths found just once. In germline, CDR1 is SGHNT, CDR2 YYREEE (reference sequence). The CDR3 extends over 13 amino acids. Trimming took 3 bases from V and 1 from J, leaving 4 bases between them. Specimen: CD4+ T cells from peripheral blood mononuclear cells, collected in the second trimester of pregnancy. The TCR originated in a female donor with multiple sclerosis, enrolled in a pregnancy study. V and J are TRBV5-4 and TRBJ2-2; D remains ambiguous. Written as DNA, the CDR3 is TGTGCCAGCAGCTCAGAGAACACCGGGGAGCTGTTTTTT. Encoded protein: CASSSENTGELFF.